Presented here are 24 T cell receptor beta chains from one specimen sequenced in a study of naive and memory T cell subsets. No antigen is known for these receptors. An equimolar mix of two oligonucleotides served as the beta constant-region primer for TRBC1 and TRBC2. Nested alpha and beta constant-region primers with the SP2 primer drove four PCR rounds on ligated cDNA. TCRdb re-called the UMI-ligation and nested PCR reads through MiXCR, storing one row per CDR3 protein. The sample lists 150,000 or so distinct CDR3 sequences, 22% occurring once. Study outcomes and limitations: Naive repertoires, especially CD8, held a few larger clonotypes, possibly memory cells re-expressing CD45RA.

The specimen sequenced was naive CD4+ T cells from blood. The receptors originated from a human donor in good health.

The gene calls are TRBV28 and TRBJ2-4; D possibly corresponds to TRBD1 (6 bases). V was clipped by 7 bases and J by 2 bases, with 21 bases between them. The CDR3 covers 17 residues. Germline-derived CDR1 and CDR2 are MDHEN and SYDVKM. The CDR3 is CASNQGSHPIPKNIQYF. The DNA for the CDR3 is TGTGCCAGCAATCAGGGGTCCCACCCCATTCCCAAAAACATTCAGTACTTC.

The chain uses TRBV20-1 and TRBJ2-2; 9 bases map to TRBD2. The CDR3 is made up of 14 amino acids. Germline V lookup: CDR1 DFQATT, CDR2 SNEGSKA (reference sequence). Germline trimming cut 5 bases from V and 6 bases from J; bases unmatched to any gene: 7. CDR3 protein: CSAVGLAPAGELFF. CDR3 nucleotides: TGCAGTGCTGTCGGACTAGCGCCCGCCGGGGAGCTGTTTTTT.

The chain employs TRBV6-6 and TRBJ2-7; D not certain. Trimming pared 6 bases from V and 0 bases from J, leaving 9 bases between. The CDR3 consists of 13 residues. Per germline, CDR1 MNHNY and CDR2 SVGAGI (reference sequence). The CDR3 loop is CASRTWSSYEQYF. The DNA of the CDR3 is TGTGCCAGCAGGACATGGAGCTCCTACGAGCAGTACTTC.

This clonotype was observed a few times. The rearrangement joins TRBV12-3 or TRBV12-4 to TRBJ2-1; D is perhaps TRBD1 or TRBD2 (5 bases each). V was trimmed by 6 bases and J by 9 bases, leaving 21 bases between them. This CDR3 has 15 amino acids. The CDR3 coding sequence is TGTGCCAGCAGACCCCGGACTGAGGTTAGGGGTGAGCAGTTCTTC. Its translation: CASRPRTEVRGEQFF.

Here the CDR3 DNA reads TGTGCCAGTGCCGATAGCAATCAGCCCCAGCATTTT. It yields the protein CASADSNQPQHF. V is TRBV19 and J is TRBJ1-5; no reliable D call. This CDR3 has 12 amino acids. V was cut by 8 bases and J by 0 bases, with 5 bases left in between. CDR1 LNHDA and CDR2 SQIVND come from the germline V gene (reference sequence).

The rearrangement joins TRBV7-2 to TRBJ1-5; tentative D call: TRBD1 (5 bases). The CDR3 has 16 residues. CDR1 is SGHTA and CDR2 is FQGNSA in the germline V gene. V lost 3 bases to trimming and J lost 5 bases, with 17 bases between them. CDR3 bases: TGTGCCAGCAGCTTCTTCGCAGGGTATGGGGATCAGCCCCAGCATTTT. This gives the protein CASSFFAGYGDQPQHF.

The J gene is TRBJ1-5, the V gene TRBV6-5; 9 bases fit TRBD1. This CDR3 has 14 amino acids. CDR1 MNHEY and CDR2 SVGAGI come from the germline V gene. The ends lost 4 bases at V and 4 bases at J; junction bases unmatched: 2. CDR3 protein: CASSSDRGNQPQHF. The DNA for the CDR3 is TGTGCCAGCAGTTCGGACAGGGGAAATCAGCCCCAGCATTTT.

The CDR3 nucleotides read TGCAGCGTGTCAGGTGGTTCTGGAAACACCATATATTTT. Translated: CSVSGGSGNTIYF. The V call is TRBV29-1, the J call TRBJ1-3; D remains unclear. This CDR3 is 13 amino acids long. CDR1 is SQVTM and CDR2 is ANQGSEA in the germline V gene. The V end was cut by 6 bases, the J end by 1 base, with 10 bases between.

This clonotype was seen a handful of times. The CDR3 DNA reads as TGTGCCAGTAGTATAAGTTTCGGACAGGGCTCGGGTGGTGGCAATCAGCCCCAGCATTTT. Its translation: CASSISFGQGSGGGNQPQHF. The chain couples TRBV19 to TRBJ1-5; the match to TRBD1 covers 8 bases. The CDR3 covers 20 residues. With 2 bases clipped from V and 2 bases from J, the junction kept 17 bases outside the gene matches. The germline CDR1 and CDR2 sequences are LNHDA and SQIVND (reference sequence).

This clonotype was detected ten times or more. V usage is TRBV5-4 and J usage is TRBJ1-1, with D uncertain. The germline V and J ends were trimmed by 2 bases and 3 bases, with 11 bases remaining between them. CDR1 SGHNT and CDR2 YYREEE come from the germline V gene (reference sequence). The CDR3 covers 14 residues. This CDR3 is CASSFGGRDTEAFF. The CDR3 bases are TGTGCCAGCAGCTTCGGAGGCCGGGACACTGAAGCTTTCTTT.

CDR3 amino acids: CASSPDRYEQYF. The CDR3 nucleotides are TGCGCCAGCAGCCCAGACCGCTACGAGCAGTACTTC. J is TRBJ2-7 and V is TRBV5-1; D remains ambiguous. This CDR3 spans 12 amino acids. Germline values: CDR1 SGHRS, CDR2 YFSETQ. V was cut by 4 bases and J by 3 bases, with 8 bases left in between.

As to this clonotype: Possible read error: a much larger clone is one base away. The V gene is TRBV20-1, the J gene TRBJ2-5; 9 bases fit TRBD2. This CDR3 has 16 residues. Germline V lookup: CDR1 DFQATT, CDR2 SNEGSKA (reference sequence). CDR3 nucleotide sequence: TGCGGTGCTAGAATCGTCTCGGCGGGAGGGTCAGAGACCCAGTACTTC. Protein sequence: CGARIVSAGGSETQYF.

This clonotype was seen more than once but under ten times. The rearrangement links TRBV28 to TRBJ2-7; 12 bases align to TRBD2. Per the germline V gene, CDR1 is MDHEN and CDR2 is SYDVKM. V was clipped by 6 bases and J by 3 bases; unmatched bases: 6. There are 15 residues in the CDR3. CDR3 coding DNA: TGTGCCAGCAGCTGGACTAGCGGGAAGAGCTACGAGCAGTACTTC. Its translation: CASSWTSGKSYEQYF.

This clonotype has a handful of counts. CDR3 DNA: TGTGCCACCAGCAGAGTCAGGCGGAGTTCACCTAATGAAAAACTGTTTTTT. Its protein product is CATSRVRRSSPNEKLFF. The chain combines TRBV15 with TRBJ1-4, with unresolved D. CDR1 and CDR2 from the germline V gene are LNHNV and YYDKDF (reference sequence). The V and J ends lost 1 base and 3 bases respectively, with 15 bases between them. The CDR3 is 17 residues long.

This clonotype was observed many times. CDR3 amino acids: CASSQFTRLAGYEQYF. In DNA, the CDR3 is TGTGCCAGCAGTCAATTCACTAGACTAGCGGGCTACGAGCAGTACTTC. V and J are TRBV28 and TRBJ2-7, with 10 bases aligning to TRBD2. V shed 5 bases, J shed 3 bases, and the junction held 10 bases outside the gene matches. Germline V gives CDR1 MDHEN, CDR2 SYDVKM. This CDR3 contains 16 residues. Variable domain in full (rest from reference TRBV28 and TRBJ2-7): DVKVTQSSRYLVKRTGEKVFLECVQDMDHENMFWYRQDPGLGLRLIYFSYDVKMKEKGDIPEGYSVSREKKERFSLILESASTNQTSMYLCASSQFTRLAGYEQYFGPGTRLTVT.

The CDR3: CASSIPASTGELFF. In DNA form, the CDR3 reads TGTGCCAGTAGTATCCCGGCTAGCACCGGGGAGCTGTTTTTT. This chain connects TRBV19 to TRBJ2-2, with no clear D. The germline CDR1 and CDR2 sequences are LNHDA and SQIVND (reference sequence). V was pared by 3 bases and J by 4 bases, with 9 bases between. The CDR3 extends over 14 amino acids. The variable domain in full, with the rest retrieved from reference TRBV19 and TRBJ2-2, is DGGITQSPKYLFRKEGQNVTLSCEQNLNHDAMYWYRQDPGQGLRLIYYSQIVNDFQKGDIAEGYSVSREKKESFPLTVTSAQKNPTAFYLCASSIPASTGELFFGEGSRLTVL.

The chain couples TRBV7-3 to TRBJ2-5; no clear D. With 2 bases removed from V and 2 bases from J, the gap between germline ends came to 6 bases. The CDR3 spans 13 residues. The V gene's germline CDR1 is SGHTA and CDR2 FQGTGA. CDR3 DNA sequence: TGTGCCAGCAGCTTAGGTTTTCAAGAGACCCAGTACTTC. Translating gives CASSLGFQETQYF.

The chain has TRBV19 and TRBJ1-5, with 12 bases identical to TRBD1. The CDR3 has 16 amino acids. Germline V gene lookup returns CDR1 LNHDA and CDR2 SQIVND (reference sequence). With 4 bases clipped from V and 7 bases from J, the junction kept 8 bases outside the gene matches. Here the CDR3 reads CASSTPGQGARQPQHF. The CDR3 nucleotides are TGTGCCAGTAGTACCCCGGGACAGGGGGCTCGGCAGCCCCAGCATTTT.

In this sample, this clonotype turned up a few times. This chain uses TRBV20-1 with TRBJ2-2; D ambiguous. The V gene lost 5 bases and the J gene lost 4 bases, with 11 bases spanning the gap. CDR1 DFQATT and CDR2 SNEGSKA come from the germline V gene (reference sequence). This CDR3 spans 13 amino acids. The CDR3 DNA follows: TGCAGTGCTGTCGATTACACCACCGGGGAGCTGTTTTTT. It codes for CSAVDYTTGELFF.

This chain joins TRBV6-5 and TRBJ2-1; TRBD2 matches at 10 bases. The CDR3 is 15 amino acids. J was trimmed by 8 bases and V by 7 bases; bases with no gene match: 11. From germline, CDR1 is MNHEY and CDR2 SVGAGI. The CDR3 loop reads CASTRSSGSLYEQFF. CDR3 nucleotide sequence: TGTGCCAGCACCCGCTCTAGCGGGAGTCTCTATGAGCAGTTCTTC.

In its sample, this clonotype was seen many times. The chain combines TRBV24-1 with TRBJ2-1; 8 bases match TRBD1. Germline lookup yields CDR1 KGHDR and CDR2 SFDVKD. V lost 5 bases, J lost 0 bases, and 2 bases stayed unmatched. This CDR3 contains 15 residues. CDR3 sequence (DNA): TGTGCCACCAGTGCTGGACAGGGCTCCTACAATGAGCAGTTCTTC. It specifies CATSAGQGSYNEQFF.

The chain combines TRBV9 with TRBJ2-7; maybe TRBD1 (5 bases). CDR3 length: 14 amino acids. CDR1 and CDR2 (germline): SGDLS, YYNGEE. The germline V and J ends were trimmed by 3 bases and 5 bases, with 15 bases remaining between them. The CDR3 region has the DNA TGTGCCAGCAGCGCCTTCGTAGGGGAAAACGAGCAGTACTTC. Residues: CASSAFVGENEQYF.

This clonotype was seen more than once but under ten times. The chain has TRBV18 and TRBJ2-3; the D gene is possibly TRBD1 (5 bases). CDR1 and CDR2 from the germline V gene are KGHSH and LQKENI. The CDR3 sequence is 15 residues long. The V and J ends lost 2 bases and 0 bases respectively, with 9 bases between them. The CDR3 DNA reads as TGTGCCAGCTCACCAGGGGCGAGGAGCACAGATACGCAGTATTTT. It encodes CASSPGARSTDTQYF.

This clonotype was found a few times. One junction end disagrees with the germline gene, perhaps due to a read error. This chain connects TRBV11-2 to TRBJ2-7; D might be TRBD2 (5 bases). Germline values: CDR1 SGHAT, CDR2 FQNNGV. This CDR3 is built from 14 residues. For the CDR3, the DNA is TGTGTCAGCAGCTTAGGGCTAGCTGCTCGCGAGCAGTACTTC. The encoded protein is CVSSLGLAAREQYF.